This record covers a single TCR beta chain. The entry originates in a study of shared clonotypes between healthy human individuals. CD45RA-negative memory and CD45RA+ naive subsets were split from the CD4+ cells. Assay: immunoSEQ multiplex PCR; the TCRdb copy retains only in-frame clones and omits some. Of 950,000 to 1,200,000 clones listed, approximately 80% are singletons. Germline-derived CDR1 and CDR2 are MNHEY and SVGAGI. Unmatched junction bases numbered 13, after V lost 4 bases and J lost 7 bases. This CDR3 has 16 residues. This sequence was found in a man aged 18 to 35 in good health. Some clones in this sample may be carry-over from other donors' samples. The material sequenced was memory CD4+ T cells from PBMCs. Subset: CD45RA-negative fraction. This sequence joins TRBV6-5 and TRBJ1-5; the match to TRBD1 covers 7 bases. CDR3 DNA sequence: TGTGCCAGCAGTTTCCAGGACAGGAAAGTCCGCCAGCCCCAGCATTTT. It encodes CASSFQDRKVRQPQHF.